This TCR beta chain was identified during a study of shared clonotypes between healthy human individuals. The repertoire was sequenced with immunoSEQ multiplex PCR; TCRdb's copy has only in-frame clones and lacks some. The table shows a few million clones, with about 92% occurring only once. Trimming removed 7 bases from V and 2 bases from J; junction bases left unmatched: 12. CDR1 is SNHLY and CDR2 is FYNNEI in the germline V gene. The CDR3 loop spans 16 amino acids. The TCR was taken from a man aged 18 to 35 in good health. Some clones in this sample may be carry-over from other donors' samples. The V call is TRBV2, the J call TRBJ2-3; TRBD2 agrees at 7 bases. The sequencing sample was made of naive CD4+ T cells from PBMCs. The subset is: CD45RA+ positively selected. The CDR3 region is CASTATLAAITDTQYF. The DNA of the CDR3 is TGTGCCAGCACGGCTACCCTAGCGGCTATCACAGATACGCAGTATTTT.